Listed here are 21 T cell receptor beta chains from one sample, sequenced in a study of blood T cell repertoires in COVID-19. Measured with immunoSEQ multiplex PCR; TCRdb has only the in-frame clones, and not every one. The sample yields roughly 200,000 clones, roughly 91% seen once. The sequencing sample was made of peripheral blood. These TCRs come from a man aged 40-49 years with active or convalescent COVID-19.

This chain links TRBV27 with TRBJ1-2, with 11 bases identical to TRBD1. Per germline, CDR1 MNHEY and CDR2 SMNVEV (reference sequence). With 5 bases clipped from V and 8 bases from J, the junction kept 10 bases outside the gene matches. The CDR3 spans 15 residues. The CDR3 here is CASSPLGQGVGGYTF. The CDR3 nucleotides are TGTGCCAGCAGTCCCTTGGGACAGGGGGTAGGCGGCTACACCTTC.

The chain employs TRBV9 and TRBJ1-2; 12 bases map to TRBD1. Germline V gene sequence: CDR1 SGDLS, CDR2 YYNGEE. CDR3 length equals 15 residues. V lost 2 bases to trimming and J lost 8 bases; unmatched junction nucleotides: 7. The chain's CDR3 is CASSVRDRGLKGYTF. In DNA, the CDR3 is TGTGCCAGCAGCGTCCGGGACAGGGGGCTTAAAGGCTACACCTTC.

This clone has more than one count but fewer than ten. The chain carries TRBV28 and TRBJ1-5; 9 positions match TRBD1. The CDR3 spans 15 residues. Germline V CDR1 and CDR2: MDHEN, SYDVKM. V lost 4 bases, J lost 4 bases, and 5 bases stayed unmatched. This CDR3 is CASSSTGTGNQPQHF. In nucleotides, the CDR3 is TGTGCCAGCAGTTCTACAGGGACAGGGAATCAGCCCCAGCATTTT.

This chain connects TRBV4-3 to TRBJ1-3; perhaps TRBD1 as D (5 bases). Trimming left V 0 bases short and J 2 bases short, with 11 bases between. Germline lookup yields CDR1 LGHNA and CDR2 YSLEER. The CDR3 loop spans 16 amino acids. CDR3 amino acids: CASSQDPGGAGNTIYF. The CDR3 nucleotides are TGCGCCAGCAGCCAAGATCCTGGGGGGGCTGGAAACACCATATATTTT.

The CDR3 loop reads CASSSGQETQYF. The DNA for the CDR3 is TGTGCCAGCTCATCAGGCCAAGAGACCCAGTACTTC. The chain carries TRBV18 and TRBJ2-5; no reliable D call. Trimming pared 5 bases from V and 1 base from J, leaving 5 bases between. From germline, CDR1 is KGHSH and CDR2 LQKENI. The CDR3 sequence is 12 residues long. Based on the CDR3 plus reference TRBV18 and TRBJ2-5, the full variable domain is NAGVMQNPRHLVRRRGQEARLRCSPMKGHSHVYWYRQLPEEGLKFMVYLQKENIIDESGMPKERFSAEFPKEGPSILRIQQVVRGDSAAYFCASSSGQETQYFGPGTRLLVL.

The chain combines TRBV2 with TRBJ1-1, with D perhaps matching TRBD1 (6 bases). The germline gives CDR1 SNHLY, CDR2 FYNNEI. This CDR3 is 14 amino acids long. V was trimmed by 6 bases and J by 2 bases, leaving 13 bases between them. Here the CDR3 reads CASRGAGANTEAFF. DNA for the CDR3: TGTGCCAGCAGGGGGGCGGGCGCAAACACTGAAGCTTTCTTT.

This clone was counted a single time. The chain links TRBV29-1 to TRBJ2-7; no clear D. The CDR3 spans 11 residues. Trimming pared 5 bases from V and 1 base from J, leaving 6 bases between. Germline CDR1 and CDR2: SQVTM and ANQGSEA. The DNA for the CDR3 is TGCAGCGTTTACCGGTCCTACGAGCAGTACTTC. This codes for CSVYRSYEQYF.

The chain joins TRBV19 to TRBJ1-1; no firm D call. In germline, CDR1 is LNHDA, CDR2 SQIVND (reference sequence). The CDR3 length is 14 residues. Trimming pared 6 bases from V and 4 bases from J, leaving 15 bases between. Written as DNA, the CDR3 is TGTGCCAGTAGACATCTTACGAGAGGCACTGAAGCTTTCTTT. Translated: CASRHLTRGTEAFF.

The V call is TRBV11-2, the J call TRBJ2-3, with TRBD2 as a possible D gene (6 bases). This CDR3 region has 15 residues. The germline gives CDR1 SGHAT, CDR2 FQNNGV. V gave up 2 bases and J gave up 1 base, with 10 bases separating them. The CDR3 DNA reads as TGTGCCAGCAGCTTAATGTGGGGGGGCACAGATACGCAGTATTTT. This gives the protein CASSLMWGGTDTQYF.

The chain has TRBV11-3 and TRBJ2-7; 10 bases map to TRBD2. This CDR3 spans 13 amino acids. The V segment lost 5 bases and the J segment 6 bases; nucleotides outside the gene matches: 4. The germline CDR1 and CDR2 sequences are SGHNT and YENEEA. CDR3 bases: TGTGCCAGCAGCCCTAGCGGGGGTACCGAGCAGTACTTC. Residues: CASSPSGGTEQYF.

V gene TRBV7-3 combines with J gene TRBJ2-1, with D uncertain. The CDR3 is 14 residues long. Germline V gene sequence: CDR1 SGHTA, CDR2 FQGTGA. Trimming took off 5 bases at V and 0 bases at J, with 8 bases between the two ends. This chain's CDR3 is CASSLDTSYNEQFF. CDR3 in DNA: TGTGCCAGCAGCCTCGACACCTCCTACAATGAGCAGTTCTTC.

The chain uses TRBV11-3 and TRBJ1-1, with unresolved D. CDR1 and CDR2 from the germline V gene are SGHNT and YENEEA. Between the trimmed V and J ends, which lost 2 bases and 10 bases, there was a span of 11 bases. This CDR3 region has 12 residues. CDR3 in DNA: TGTGCCAGCAGCTTACCGGGAATTGGAGCTTTCTTT. It codes for CASSLPGIGAFF.

The chain couples TRBV7-2 to TRBJ1-6, with TRBD1 matching 7 bases. This CDR3 spans 15 amino acids. J gave up 8 bases and V 1 base, and 5 bases lay outside the gene matches. Germline CDR1 and CDR2: SGHTA and FQGNSA. The CDR3 region has the DNA TGTGCCAGCAGCTTAGGAGACAGGGCCCATTCACCCCTCCACTTT. Protein: CASSLGDRAHSPLHF. The full variable domain, completed using reference TRBV7-2 and TRBJ1-6, is GAGVSQSPSNKVTEKGKDVELRCDPISGHTALYWYRQSLGQGLEFLIYFQGNSAPDKSGLPSDRFSAERTGGSVSTLTIQRTQQEDSAVYLCASSLGDRAHSPLHFGNGTRLTVT.

The chain carries TRBV10-3 and TRBJ1-2; 8 bases are shared with TRBD1. V gave up 6 bases and J gave up 3 bases; unmatched junction bases: 18. Germline values: CDR1 ENHRY, CDR2 SYGVKD. CDR3 length: 18 residues. The CDR3 region has the DNA TGTGCCATCAGAGCCACAGGGGGTGCTTGGGTTGAGGACTATGGCTACACCTTC. It yields the protein CAIRATGGAWVEDYGYTF.

The gene calls are TRBV6-1 and TRBJ1-6; 11 bases line up with TRBD1. This CDR3 spans 16 amino acids. Trimming at V came to 1 base and at J to 9 bases, leaving 5 bases not matched to a gene. Germline-derived CDR1 and CDR2 are MNHNS and SASEGT. The CDR3 region is CASSEVGGQGGSPLHF. The CDR3 nucleotides are TGTGCCAGCAGTGAAGTAGGGGGACAGGGGGGTTCACCCCTCCACTTT.

The chain carries TRBV5-1 and TRBJ2-1; TRBD2 agrees at 9 bases. The CDR3 covers 17 residues. Germline V CDR1 and CDR2: SGHRS, YFSETQ. V was clipped by 4 bases and J by 7 bases; unmatched bases: 15. The CDR3 region is CASSGPLAGRWENEQFF. CDR3 sequence (DNA): TGCGCCAGCAGCGGTCCTCTAGCGGGGCGATGGGAGAATGAGCAGTTCTTC.

This chain uses TRBV6-5 with TRBJ1-3; D gene ambiguous. Trimming cost V 6 bases and J 1 base, with 13 bases left between them. Germline lookup yields CDR1 MNHEY and CDR2 SVGAGI. This CDR3 has 15 amino acids. CDR3 nucleotides: TGTGCCAGCAGCCGCGGTGGGAGTTCTGGAAACACCATATATTTT. It translates to CASSRGGSSGNTIYF.

The genes are TRBV6-1 and TRBJ1-4; possibly TRBD1 for D (5 bases). Trimming took 2 bases from V and 8 from J, leaving 9 bases between them. Per the germline V gene, CDR1 is MNHNS and CDR2 is SASEGT. The CDR3 sequence is 13 residues long. The CDR3 DNA reads TGTGCCAGCAGTGAATTTGGGGGGGAAAAACTGTTTTTT. As protein: CASSEFGGEKLFF.

CDR3 in amino acids: CASSRGTSYEQYF. CDR3 coding DNA: TGTGCCAGCAGCCGTGGGACAAGCTACGAGCAGTACTTC. The gene calls are TRBV5-6 and TRBJ2-7; D is possibly TRBD1 (6 bases). CDR3 size: 13 residues. Germline V lookup: CDR1 SGHDT, CDR2 YYEEEE. Trimming shortened V by 4 bases and J by 3 bases, and 11 bases separated the two germline ends.

The chain combines TRBV12-5 with TRBJ1-4; possible D gene TRBD1, 5 bases. The germline V and J ends were trimmed by 2 bases and 2 bases, with 18 bases remaining between them. The germline CDR1 and CDR2 sequences are LGHNT and FRNRAP. This CDR3 has 18 amino acids. In DNA form, the CDR3 reads TGTGCTAGTGGTTTGATCCGGGACTCTGACGTGACTAATGAAAAACTGTTTTTT. Protein: CASGLIRDSDVTNEKLFF.

This clone was picked up a small number of times. The chain recombines TRBV12-3 or TRBV12-4 with TRBJ1-2; D unclear. V shed 2 bases and J shed 6 bases, with 10 bases lying between them. The CDR3 loop spans 13 amino acids. The CDR3 loop is CASSLRAVNGYTF. CDR3 nucleotides: TGTGCCAGCAGTTTACGCGCGGTCAATGGCTACACCTTC.